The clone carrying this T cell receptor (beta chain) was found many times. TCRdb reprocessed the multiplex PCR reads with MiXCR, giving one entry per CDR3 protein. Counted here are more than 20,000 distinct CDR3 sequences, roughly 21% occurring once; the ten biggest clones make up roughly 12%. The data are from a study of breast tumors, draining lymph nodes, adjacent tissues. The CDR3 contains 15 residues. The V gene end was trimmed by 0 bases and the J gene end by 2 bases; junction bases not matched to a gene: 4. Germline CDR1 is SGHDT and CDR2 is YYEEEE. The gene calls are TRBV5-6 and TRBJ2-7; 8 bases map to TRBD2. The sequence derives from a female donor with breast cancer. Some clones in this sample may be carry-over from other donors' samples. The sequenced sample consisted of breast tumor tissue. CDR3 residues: CASSLDGLAAYEQYF. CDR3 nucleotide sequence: TGTGCCAGCAGCTTGGATGGACTAGCCGCCTACGAGCAGTACTTC.